Sequencing of this T cell receptor beta chain was carried out in a study of blood T cell repertoires in COVID-19. Study-wide context: The United States, Italy and Spain provided the acute and convalescent COVID-19 samples. T cells, B-cell-depleted T cells, or PBMCs provided the cDNA or gDNA that served as material.

The CDR3 spans 14 residues. Germline values: CDR1 SGHNT, CDR2 YYREEE (reference sequence). Germline trimming cut 4 bases from V and 11 bases from J; bases unmatched to any gene: 14. The table came from immunoSEQ multiplex PCR; TCRdb's copy has only in-frame clones and leaves some out. This table holds about 120,000 clones, approximately 87% found once. This clonotype was sampled from a man in his sixties or seventies who had recovered from COVID-19. The chain links TRBV5-4 to TRBJ2-5; 7 positions agree with TRBD2. The sample consisted of peripheral blood. The CDR3 sequence is CASSLSGDPIVQYF. Here the CDR3 DNA reads TGTGCCAGCAGCCTAAGCGGGGACCCCATCGTACAGTACTTC.